This T cell receptor beta chain was profiled in a study of blood T cells in healthy people across ages. Russia was home to the donors, healthy Caucasian individuals aged about 6 to 90. Each donor had 9 to 10 milliliters of peripheral blood drawn. Primed by a sample-barcoded 5' primer and a J-beta primer mix, a second PCR proceeded for roughly 7 to 12 cycles. Unique molecular identifiers of 12 random nucleotides labeled each cDNA. MiXCR, run by TCRdb on the 5' RACE reads, gives a single entry per CDR3 protein. The table shows approximately 1,000,000 distinct CDR3 sequences, with more than 40% occurring only once. The CDR3 sequence is 14 residues long. Trimming removed 4 bases from V and 7 bases from J; junction bases left unmatched: 6. Germline CDR1 is LNHNV and CDR2 is YYDKDF (reference sequence).

Sequenced material: blood. V is TRBV15 and J is TRBJ2-2, with 7 bases matching TRBD1. This clonotype was sampled from a woman aged 55-70 years in good health. The CDR3 here is CATSTQRDSGELFF. The DNA for the CDR3 is TGTGCCACCAGCACCCAACGGGACAGCGGGGAGCTGTTTTTT.